The rows below give T cell receptor beta chains drawn from one sample of a study of shared clonotypes between healthy human individuals. Measured with immunoSEQ multiplex PCR; TCRdb has only the in-frame clones, and not every one. Among around 2,000,000 clones listed, approximately 94% were seen once. The specimen sequenced was naive CD8+ T cells from PBMCs. These receptors were obtained from a man aged 18 to 29 in good health. Some clones in this sample may be carry-over from other donors' samples. Each CDR3 is given with its conserved first and last residue. The D gene is left open where the match is weak. The size field is filled for only some rows; it gives once, few, many or a size class.

TRBJ2-7	TRBV7-7	-	once	TGTGCCAGCAGCTTAGCACGGGGAAACCACGAGCAGTACTTC	CASSLARGNHEQYF
TRBJ2-7	TRBV9	TRBD2	-	TGTGCCAGCAGCGTAGGGGGACTAGCGGTGCCCCACGAGCAGTACTTC	CASSVGGLAVPHEQYF
TRBJ2-7	TRBV28	TRBD1	-	TGTGCCAGCAGTTTTCAGGGGGCGGGGGAGCAGTACTTC	CASSFQGAGEQYF
TRBJ2-1	TRBV9	TRBD2	-	TGTGCCAGCAGCGTAGGTGTAGCGGGTATGCTTTATGAGCAGTTCTTC	CASSVGVAGMLYEQFF
TRBJ2-7	TRBV9	-	-	TGTGCCAGCAGTCCTCCCTCCTACGAGCAGTACTTC	CASSPPSYEQYF
TRBJ2-1	TRBV27	-	-	TGTGCCAGCAGTTTGGGAAGCTCCTACAATGAGCAGTTCTTC	CASSLGSSYNEQFF
TRBJ1-1	TRBV10-3	-	-	TGTGCCATCAGTGATGGGGGGGCGAACACTGAAGCTTTCTTT	CAISDGGANTEAFF
TRBJ2-7	TRBV2	-	-	TGTGCCAGCAGTGAAGTTCTCCGGCCGAACGCCTACGAGCAGTACTTC	CASSEVLRPNAYEQYF
TRBJ1-5	TRBV7-9	-	-	TGTGCCAGCAGCACCTCGAGAGAGAGCAATCAGCCCCAGCATTTT	CASSTSRESNQPQHF
TRBJ2-7	TRBV6-6	-	once	TGTGCCAGCAGTCCACCGCCGGGAGCTATATCCTACGAGCAGTACTTC	CASSPPPGAISYEQYF
TRBJ2-1	TRBV12-5	-	once	TGTGCTAGTGGTTCCGACCCCAGCGATGAGCAGTTCTTC	CASGSDPSDEQFF
TRBJ1-2	TRBV28	-	-	TGTGCCAGCAGTTTAGGGTCCGGGACAACCCGAAACTATGGCTACACCTTC	CASSLGSGTTRNYGYTF
TRBJ1-2	TRBV29-1	-	-	TGCAGCGTTGCGCCATTCGGTGGTTGGGATCCGGATGGCTACACCTTC	CSVAPFGGWDPDGYTF
TRBJ1-4	TRBV18	-	-	TGTGCCAGCTCACCCTCGGCGTTGGATGAAAAACTGTTTTTT	CASSPSALDEKLFF
TRBJ2-3	TRBV9	TRBD2	-	TGTGCCAGCGGGTCTAGCGGAGATCGCACAGATACGCAGTATTTT	CASGSSGDRTDTQYF
TRBJ2-7	TRBV28	TRBD2	once	TGTGCCAGCAGTAGGGGACTAGCGAGCTACGAGCAGTACTTC	CASSRGLASYEQYF
TRBJ2-4	TRBV7-2	-	-	TGTGCCAGCAGCTTAGCTATCGTCCAGGGGACCAAAAACATTCAGTACTTC	CASSLAIVQGTKNIQYF
TRBJ2-2	TRBV2	-	-	TGTGCCAGCAGTGAATTGGGTACCGGGGAGCTGTTTTTT	CASSELGTGELFF
TRBJ1-1	TRBV2	TRBD1	-	TGTGCCAGCAGCATAGCGACAGGGATGAACACTGAAGCTTTCTTT	CASSIATGMNTEAFF
TRBJ2-7	TRBV7-6	-	-	TGTGCCAGCAGCCTGGGTGGAGGGGACGTCTCCGAGCAGTACTTC	CASSLGGGDVSEQYF
TRBJ1-1	TRBV6-1	TRBD1	-	TGTGCCAGCAGTGACAGGGGGTGGATGAACACTGAAGCTTTCTTT	CASSDRGWMNTEAFF
TRBJ2-7	TRBV19	-	-	TGTGCCAGTACCATAGGTCGAGGGAGTTCCTACGAGCAGTACTTC	CASTIGRGSSYEQYF
TRBJ2-7	TRBV7-8	-	-	TGTGCCAGCAGCTGGGAGTTGGGCTCCGAGCAGTACTTC	CASSWELGSEQYF
TRBJ2-2	TRBV7-9	TRBD2	-	TGTGCCAGCAGCCTTACTAGCGGGAGGGCCCCCGGGGAGCTGTTTTTT	CASSLTSGRAPGELFF
TRBJ2-2	TRBV7-2	-	-	TGTGCCAGCAGCTTAGCGCGGGCGTCGGCCCGACAGAACACCGGGGAGCTGTTTTTT	CASSLARASARQNTGELFF
TRBJ2-7	TRBV7-9	-	few	TGTGCCAGCAGCTTAGCACCCTACGAGCAGTACTTC	CASSLAPYEQYF
TRBJ2-1	TRBV5-6	-	-	TGTGCCAGCAGCTTGGGTTCGGGGAAGGAGCAGTTCTTC	CASSLGSGKEQFF
TRBJ2-1	TRBV4-1	TRBD2	-	TGCGCCAGCAGCCGAAGCGCGACTAGCGGGAGAATCGGGCAGTTCTTC	CASSRSATSGRIGQFF
TRBJ1-5	TRBV27	TRBD1	-	TGTGCCAGCAGTCTCGGGACAGCAGTGGCCCCAGACATGCCACCCCAGCATTTT	CASSLGTAVAPDMPPQHF
TRBJ1-5	TRBV28	-	-	TGTGCCACTAAATCCAGGACTCAAAATCAGCCCCAGCATTTT	CATKSRTQNQPQHF
TRBJ2-7	TRBV7-2	-	-	TGTGCCAGCAGCCACGGACAGAACTACGAGCAGTACTTC	CASSHGQNYEQYF
TRBJ2-7	TRBV25-1	-	-	TGTGCCAGCAGTTCTAGATCCTCCTACGAGCAGTACTTC	CASSSRSSYEQYF
TRBJ1-1	TRBV6-5	-	-	TGTGCCAGCAGTTCCAGGGGAGTCGGCACTGAAGCTTTCTTT	CASSSRGVGTEAFF
TRBJ1-1	TRBV28	-	-	TGTGCCACCCACACTAAGGCTAACACTGAAGCTTTCTTT	CATHTKANTEAFF
TRBJ1-2	TRBV18	TRBD1	-	TGTGCCAGCTCCCGGGACAGGGGGCTTGTGAACTATGGCTACACCTTC	CASSRDRGLVNYGYTF
TRBJ2-2	TRBV27	-	-	TGTGCCAGCAGTTTACGTGGTTCAGGGGAGCTGTTTTTT	CASSLRGSGELFF